This is a list of T cell receptor beta chains from one sample in a study of blood T cell repertoires in COVID-19. The repertoire was sequenced with immunoSEQ multiplex PCR; TCRdb's copy has only in-frame clones and lacks some. The sample lists about 300,000 clones; about 90% were seen once. Source material: peripheral blood. These receptors were obtained from a woman aged 50 to 60 with COVID-19, enrolled during active disease. Both conserved end residues are part of each CDR3. The order of the fields is J gene, clone size, V gene, CDR3 protein. A clone size is listed for some rows: how often the clone was seen (once, few, many), or a class if it is expanded.

TRBJ2-3 NA TRBV12-5 CASGLVRVMDNGTDTQYF
TRBJ2-2 NA TRBV19 CASRTGGWGTGELFF
TRBJ2-7 NA TRBV20-1 CSASTHTGTSAGFYEQYF
TRBJ1-1 NA TRBV10-3 CAITPREETEAFF
TRBJ2-1 NA TRBV6-4 CASSDQGRATNEQFF
TRBJ2-1 NA TRBV24-1 CATSESGTYNEQFF
TRBJ1-2 NA TRBV5-1 CASSPTGTANYGYTF
TRBJ2-1 NA TRBV10-3 CAISGTGGRNEQFF
TRBJ1-1 NA TRBV3-1/TRBV3-2 CASSPYRENTEAFF
TRBJ1-2 NA TRBV27 CASRTGQTYYGYTF
TRBJ2-6 NA TRBV7-2 CASSLAGKGAGANVLTF
TRBJ2-2 NA TRBV24-1 CATSDSFTTNTGELFF
TRBJ2-5 NA TRBV28 CASSLDRVGGETQYF
TRBJ1-2 NA TRBV18 CASSPRDGHDPVGGYTF
TRBJ2-1 NA TRBV4-3 CASSQGTSGRYEQFF
TRBJ2-5 once TRBV29-1 CSVDAWTFYQETQYF
TRBJ2-5 once TRBV7-9 CASSSGTSGGETQYF
TRBJ2-1 NA TRBV7-8 CASSLSGTYNEQFF
TRBJ2-5 NA TRBV3-1/TRBV3-2 CAIRRAGARGETQYF